This T cell receptor beta chain stems from a study of cytomegalovirus exposure and HLA in healthy donors (dated by TCRdb to the late 2010s). At the level of the whole study: In an earlier analysis of roughly 590 of the donors, around 300 Gb of sequence data and 117 million unique TCR beta sequences from about 190 million T cells were reported. Every repertoire in the discovery cohort had been generated on one and the same sequencing platform. The study combined high-throughput TCR immunosequencing, statistical association of individual TCRs with disease status, and machine learning to predict cytomegalovirus infection status. Rather than using new phenotypic data, the later analysis identified candidate immune exposures from TCR beta sequences and from how often those sequences occurred across donors. A later analysis re-examined previously published TCR beta repertoires from around 670 donors and added high-resolution HLA genotyping to investigate patterns of TCR occurrence. The study aimed to test whether signatures of past pathogen exposure could be identified by cataloging public T cell receptors. On average, about 240,000 unique TCR beta nucleotide sequences were sequenced per donor among 300 to 500 genotyped donors of the cohort, with 15% to 20% of those sequences being non-productive. An early release covering roughly 640 HLA-typed donors comprised 300 to 350 gigabases of sequencing data and about 90 million unique TCR sequences. Both class I and class II loci were covered by HLA typing, at four-digit resolution. In a later genetic analysis, genome-wide SNP genotypes for 398 of the 666 donors were used, and that subset was treated as a discovery cohort. Of the 350 to 450 genotyped donors, roughly 80% fell in the genetic ancestry cluster associated with self-reported Caucasian donors. Alongside the repertoire data, information on donor age, sex, ethnicity and CMV serostatus was compiled. The number of donors typed differed by locus, with roughly 620-630 for A, B, C, DRB1 and DQB1, 522 for DQA1, about 610 for DPA1, and approximately 470 for DPB1. Along with the roughly 700-subject first cohort, a separate validation cohort of over a hundred different subjects was used. Using immunosequencing, the study profiled T cell repertoires from 500 to 800 subjects and related those repertoires to cytomegalovirus serostatus. An earlier analysis of more than 450 of the donors used high-throughput TCR beta sequencing to judge whether each TCR beta V gene segment behaved as functional or pseudogenic. Four to six DR-DQ haplotypes were handled as single units for association and clustering, since linkage in the cohort was strong.

The cohort comprised around 690 healthy bone marrow donors. Cohort members were all nominally healthy when sampled, although unrecorded immune exposures were likely present. The donor tested CMV seropositive, placing the donor among the 289 seropositive members of the cohort. A peripheral blood sample was provided by each donor, and peripheral blood mononuclear cells were used for TCR beta sequencing. The Qiagen DNeasy Blood Extraction Kit was used to extract genomic DNA from the blood cell samples. Receptor libraries were prepared by the immunoSEQ multiplex PCR assay. For the multiplex PCR, a mixture combining 60 forward primers for TCR Vbeta segments and 13 reverse primers for TCR Jbeta segments was used. A multiplex PCR assay on genomic DNA amplified the CDR3 region of rearranged TCR beta genes. The amplified TCR beta libraries were sequenced on the Illumina HiSeq System as 87-base-pair reads. The authors' analysis ran thus. Across the 670 or so repertoires, a later analysis counted some 81 million unique TCR beta chains, around 11 million of which were shared by at least two donors. A nearest-neighbor algorithm error-corrected the raw reads and collapsed the reads into unique sequences, merging closely related sequences to remove PCR and sequencing errors. Alignment of CDR3 sequences to IMGT reference sequences was used to assign V, D and J gene segments. For a sequence to be retained, a match of at least six nucleotides was required to both a V gene segment and a J gene segment. Rearrangements were called productive when the CDR3 lacked stop codons and stayed in frame with V and J; all others were non-productive. Following IMGT convention, CDR3 was defined as the stretch from the second conserved V-encoded cysteine to the conserved J-encoded phenylalanine. The earlier analysis of around 640 of the donors excluded sequences that lacked an unambiguous match to a single V gene segment. An earlier analysis of 500 to 600 of the donors classified V segments as functional when productive rearrangements were above 56.7% and as segregating when the standard deviation between donors was above 5%. To diagnose cytomegalovirus status from the catalog of TCR beta chain sequences, a statistical classification framework was built. In a later analysis, V and J genes were assigned by comparing TCR nucleotide sequences against IMGT/GENE-DB human TR gene sequences. The TCRdist pipeline was used in a later analysis to assign CDR3 sequences and most-parsimonious VDJ recombination scenarios. In a later analysis, each TCR beta chain was defined by its CDR3 amino acid sequence together with its V-gene family, and reads lacking a unique V-gene family were excluded. In a later analysis, a few hundred highly shared, low-generation-probability nucleotide sequences were removed to address suspected cross-contamination and a sequencing artifact. In a later analysis, a clonal expansion index was calculated for each public chain from normalized within-repertoire ranks of inferred template counts. A later analysis computed generation probabilities with a VDJ recombination model fitted to out-of-frame rearrangements, and checked the results against IGoR. In a later analysis, hypergeometric tests were used to score TCR-TCR, TCR-HLA and TCR-CMV co-occurrence, with a repertoire-size bias correction applied to TCR pairs. To estimate false discovery rates, a later analysis permuted the HLA or CMV assignments 20 times. In a later analysis, co-occurring TCRs were grouped with DBSCAN, and TCRdist sequence similarity was added when clustering was performed within HLA-allele-positive subsets. Repertoires with fewer than 30,000 or more than 120,000 public chains were left out of co-occurrence clustering, as were a few repertoires with anomalous nucleotide sharing. TCRdb took this table from immuneACCESS and kept in-frame rearrangements with V and J called. Such tables lack part of the clones; where checked against another copy, unresolved V genes explain under half of the gap, and the rest is unexplained. The V and J calls and the clone size are those of that table, but D and trimming were determined from the DNA. The sample table shows about 60,000 clones, and 70% to 80% are seen once. 15% to 20% of the sample is taken by the ten largest.

Summary of the overall study and its limitations: CMV serostatus was the only immune exposure information available for the cohort. An earlier analysis of around 600 of the donors showed that most TCR beta V segments appeared in productive rearrangements either about 87% or about 30% of the time, which broadly matched IMGT annotations. A further reported finding was that TCR beta sequences accurately predicted the HLA-A and HLA-B alleles for most subjects in the first cohort. In a later analysis, most CMV-associated TCR beta chains were found to appear HLA-restricted, with HLA associations seemingly driven largely by CMV exposure. In a later analysis, the rate of TCR association differed among HLA loci, with DRB1 alleles having the most associated TCRs and HLA-C alleles having the fewest. Because HLA typing was missing for some donors at each locus, association tests included only the typed subset. In a later analysis, HLA-associated TCR beta chains were found to be more clonally expanded and to have lower generation probabilities than equally common non-associated chains. In both the original and validation cohorts, the classifier was reported to diagnose cytomegalovirus status with high specificity and sensitivity. The 87-base-pair reads could not distinguish some IMGT-functional V segments, including TRBV6-2 and TRBV6-3, so those segments were excluded. In this cohort, only TCR beta chains were sequenced, and detectable features were limited by the absence of alpha or paired-chain data. Because counts were too low, seventeen rarely observed V segments, including chromosome 9 orphons, were excluded from the earlier analysis of about 500 of the donors. In the study, 150 to 200 TCR beta chains were listed as associated with cytomegalovirus. A later genetic analysis associated a missense DCLRE1C variant with V-gene and J-gene trimming of TCR beta chains, and an independent cohort replicated the association. Sequencing depth was assumed to be roughly uniform across donors in the presence/absence analyses, though that assumption may not hold. Across donors, most TCR sequences were observed very rarely, whereas some public TCRs were present in many individuals. At a false discovery rate of 0.05, a later analysis linked some 17,000 TCR beta sequences to specific HLA alleles. According to a later genetic analysis, donors in an Asian-associated ancestry cluster had fewer N-insertions in productive TCRs than the approximately 670-donor mean. In a later analysis, several top co-occurrence clusters were reported to appear linked to parvovirus B19, influenza, CMV and Epstein-Barr virus. A few of the identified cytomegalovirus-associated TCR beta chains were confirmed in vitro to be specific for cytomegalovirus antigens. When HLA alleles, especially DR and DQ, strongly co-occurred, TCR associations were difficult to assign to individual alleles. Linkage disequilibrium might explain the correlated functional status among segregating V segments, but an unknown experimental factor could not be ruled out. The sequencing pipeline was judged likely to have produced a cluster of highly shared sequence variants as a technical artifact. According to the authors, the approach could potentially be generalized to other disease states and immunological phenotypes.

Inclusive of the bounding cysteine and phenylalanine, the CDR3 is 15 residues long. Only the CDR3 DNA stays, 45 bases, in frame from base 1. According to the germline V gene, CDR1 reads SGHTA and CDR2 reads FQGNSA. Here V drops 3 bases and J drops 7 bases, and the junction holds 10 bases not matched to any gene. Concerning this clone: This clone's antigen is unknown. Base qualities are missing; no much larger clone stands one base away.

This chain joins TRBV7-2 to TRBJ1-2; TRBD1 agrees with 8 junctional bases. Sequencing was performed on PBMCs. The sequence was obtained from a woman aged 55-69 years in good health and CMV-seropositive. CDR3 sequence: CASSLDRTGSSGYTF. The sequence in DNA is TGTGCCAGCAGCTTGGATAGGACAGGGTCTTCTGGCTACACCTTC.